The entry below describes one T cell receptor beta chain. Living in under 30 US areas, the participants were between about 18 and 95 years of age. This CDR3 comprises 13 residues. The V gene's germline CDR1 is LNHDA and CDR2 SQIVND (reference sequence). V lost 8 bases and J 0 bases, leaving 8 bases between the germline ends. How the authors handled the data: Amplification with reference gene primers provided the estimates of nucleated cell counts. Using immunoSEQ multiplex PCR, the repertoire was profiled, and TCRdb retains in-frame clones only, with some absent. That table gives V, J and clone size, and the DNA gave D and trimming. Seen here are under 200,000 clones, more than 80% observed once, and the top ten hold around 8.4%. The sample comes from a study of blood T cell repertoires in COVID-19. Background on the study: The analysed material was cDNA or gDNA that came from T cells, B-cell-depleted T cells, or PBMCs.

This chain links TRBV19 with TRBJ1-3; D is uncertain. The sequenced sample consisted of PBMCs or T cells enriched from blood (not recorded which). The sequence was collected from a young woman who had recovered from COVID-19. DNA for the CDR3: TGTGCCAGTCAGGATTACTCTGGAAACACCATATATTTT. This gives the protein CASQDYSGNTIYF.